The clone carrying this T cell receptor (beta chain) came up a few times. What it recognizes is unknown. TCRdb used MiXCR to reprocess the 5' RACE reads, holding one entry per CDR3 protein. The data show around 490,000 distinct CDR3 sequences, with around 20% seen just once and approximately 0.49% held by the top ten. This record belongs to a study of identical twins. Notes on the study in general: Zero-insertion analyses might be partly confounded by invariant T cells like MAIT and iNKT. The more abundant beta clonotypes in cord blood had fewer insertions, and memory repertoires did not show this. Models underestimated how often monozygotic twins shared out-of-frame TCR alpha. Among beta out-of-frame sequences, excess sharing between twins appeared weaker.

CDR3 length: 17 amino acids. V shed 3 bases, J shed 2 bases, and the junction held 5 bases outside the gene matches. The same sample was also studied in work on yellow fever vaccine responses in identical twins.

The J gene is TRBJ2-5, the V gene TRBV12-3 or TRBV12-4; 14 nucleotides match TRBD2. The receptor's source is a woman under 30 in good health. The specimen was CD4+ T cells sorted from blood. As DNA, the CDR3 is TGTGCCAGCAGTTTTGGGACTAGCGGGGGAACTCAAGAGACCCAGTACTTC. Translating gives CASSFGTSGGTQETQYF.